Presented here are 8 T cell receptor beta chains from one specimen sequenced in a study of blood T cell repertoires in COVID-19. Clones were sequenced by immunoSEQ multiplex PCR, and TCRdb holds only the in-frame ones, with some missing. Found here are tens of thousands of clones, approximately 82% of them singletons; the top ten hold 21%. Sequences were obtained from peripheral blood. All receptors come from a human donor in a cohort sampled during active COVID-19.

This chain uses TRBV28 with TRBJ1-5, with a tentative D call TRBD1 (6 bases). The CDR3 loop spans 15 amino acids. The germline V and J ends were trimmed by 5 bases and 0 bases, with 11 bases remaining between them. CDR1 is MDHEN, CDR2 SYDVKM, per germline. The CDR3 region has the DNA TGTGCCAGCAGTAACACAGGGCTTAGCAATCAGCCCCAGCATTTT. This translates into CASSNTGLSNQPQHF.

A single count supports this clone. At the DNA level, this CDR3 is encoded by other sequences in the same sample as well. The chain uses TRBV5-1 and TRBJ1-1; D unresolved. This CDR3 is built from 14 residues. V was clipped by 0 bases and J by 1 base, with 7 bases between them. CDR1 is SGHRS and CDR2 is YFSETQ in the germline V gene. The chain's CDR3 is CASSLATGNTEAFF. As DNA, the CDR3 is TGCGCCAGCAGCTTGGCTACCGGGAACACTGAAGCTTTCTTT.

Worth noting for this clone: Within the sample, other DNA sequences also encode this same CDR3. The rearrangement links TRBV15 to TRBJ1-2; D is possibly TRBD1 (5 bases). The germline V gene encodes CDR1 LNHNV and CDR2 YYDKDF (reference sequence). This CDR3 region has 12 residues. V lost 1 base, J lost 6 bases, and 6 bases lay in between. CDR3 coding DNA: TGTGCCACCAGCAGAGCCAGGGATGGCTACACCTTC. Protein: CATSRARDGYTF.

This clone was observed a few times. V usage is TRBV10-1 and J usage is TRBJ1-4; D uncertain. Per the germline V gene, CDR1 is WNHNN and CDR2 is SYGVQD (reference sequence). CDR3 size: 8 residues. V lost 8 bases and J lost 15, with 7 bases in between. For the CDR3, the DNA is TGCGCCAGCGGGCAATTGTTTTTT. Protein product: CASGQLFF.

The chain carries TRBV7-6 and TRBJ1-6; D is ambiguous. V lost 2 bases and J lost 5, with 13 bases in between. The CDR3 sequence is 16 residues long. Germline V gene lookup returns CDR1 SGHVS and CDR2 FNYEAQ. In DNA form, the CDR3 reads TGTGCCAGCAGCTTATTAAGATCCGGGGATAATTCACCCCTCCACTTT. It yields the protein CASSLLRSGDNSPLHF.

The chain recombines TRBV5-1 with TRBJ1-2, with no clear D. CDR3 length equals 13 residues. Trimming stripped 2 bases from V and 4 bases from J, with 9 bases between. Germline CDR1 and CDR2: SGHRS and YFSETQ. The chain's CDR3 is CASSFGSTYGYTF. In nucleotides, the CDR3 is TGCGCCAGCAGCTTTGGGAGCACCTATGGCTACACCTTC. The whole variable domain, filled in from reference TRBV5-1 and TRBJ1-2, reads KAGVTQTPRYLIKTRGQQVTLSCSPISGHRSVSWYQQTPGQGLQFLFEYFSETQRNKGNFPGRFSGRQFSNSRSEMNVSTLELGDSALYLCASSFGSTYGYTFGSGTRLTVV.

This clone has only one observation. V gene TRBV3-1 (or the pseudogene TRBV3-2) combines with J gene TRBJ2-5; D gene unclear. Germline loops: CDR1 LGHDT, CDR2 YNNKEL (reference sequence). CDR3 size: 13 residues. The V and J ends lost 7 bases and 1 base respectively, with 10 bases between them. The DNA for the CDR3 is TGTGCCAGCACCCGCATGGCCCAAGAGACCCAGTACTTC. Encoded protein: CASTRMAQETQYF.

V is TRBV6-5 and J is TRBJ1-2; perhaps TRBD1 as D (6 bases). V lost 8 bases and J 3 bases, leaving 16 bases between the germline ends. The CDR3 runs to 14 residues. Germline CDR1 is MNHEY and CDR2 is SVGAGI. The CDR3 region is CASCEDRFYYGYTF. As DNA, the CDR3 is TGTGCCAGCTGCGAGGACAGATTTTACTATGGCTACACCTTC.